This T cell receptor beta chain derives from a study of T cell changes during pregnancy in multiple sclerosis. Assay: immunoSEQ multiplex PCR; the TCRdb copy retains only in-frame clones and omits some. This sample has around 120,000 clones, with approximately 91% found just once. Germline CDR1 SNHLY, CDR2 FYNNEI. The junction had 8 bases not matched to a gene; V was cut back by 4 bases and J by 8 bases. The length of the CDR3 is 16 residues. The chain combines TRBV2 with TRBJ2-1, with 13 nucleotides matching TRBD2. The sequenced sample was peripheral blood, obtained after pregnancy. The clonotype originates from a female donor with multiple sclerosis, enrolled in a pregnancy study. This CDR3 reads CASSATSGGLSDEQFF. The CDR3 nucleotides read TGTGCCAGCAGTGCGACTAGCGGGGGGCTAAGCGATGAGCAGTTCTTC. Full variable domain (outside the CDR3, taken from reference TRBV2 and TRBJ2-1): EPEVTQTPSHQVTQMGQEVILRCVPISNHLYFYWYRQILGQKVEFLVSFYNNEISEKSEIFDDQFSVERPDGSNFTLKIRSTKLEDSAMYFCASSATSGGLSDEQFFGPGTRLTVL.